Shown below are 12 T cell receptor beta chains from a single sample sequenced in a study of regulatory T cells in long-lasting Graves disease. Building of the TCR beta libraries involved iRepertoire HTBI primers and Arm-PCR of CDR3 regions. TCRdb re-analysed the multiplex PCR reads in MiXCR, keeping a single row per CDR3 protein. The profile shows about 370,000 distinct CDR3 sequences, around 15% of them singletons. Time point specified: newly diagnosed GD, antithyroid drugs for less than 3 months. Scientists built the TCR library using RNA that was extracted from PBMCs. This specimen consisted of peripheral blood mononuclear cells (PBMCs), obtained at new diagnosis, from a patient treated with antithyroid drugs. The receptors stem from a female donor with Graves disease.

This clonotype was found many times. V and J are TRBV10-3 and TRBJ1-1; no firm D call. Trimming pared 2 bases from V and 7 bases from J, leaving 5 bases between. CDR3 size: 11 residues. Germline values: CDR1 ENHRY, CDR2 SYGVKD. The CDR3 DNA is TGTGCCATCAGTGAGGGCCGTGAAGCTTTCTTT. It translates to CAISEGREAFF.

On this clonotype: With a much larger clone just one base away, this may be a read error. The chain combines TRBV6-2 or TRBV6-3 with TRBJ1-2; 7 bases line up with TRBD1. There are 15 residues in the CDR3. Germline V lookup: CDR1 MNHEY, CDR2 SVGEGT. This CDR3 is CASSYELGQVDGCTF. In nucleotides, the CDR3 is TGTGCCAGCAGTTACGAGTTAGGACAGGTGGATGGCTGCACCTTC.

The V gene is TRBV7-2, the J gene TRBJ1-4; no firm D call. The CDR3 runs 16 residues. Germline V gives CDR1 SGHTA, CDR2 FQGNSA. With 4 bases removed from V and 0 bases from J, the gap between germline ends came to 12 bases. CDR3 residues: CASSSRVVATNEKLFF. The CDR3, as DNA: TGTGCCAGCAGCTCGAGGGTCGTTGCAACTAATGAAAAACTGTTTTTT.

This clonotype came up many times. V and J are TRBV5-5 and TRBJ2-4; no reliable D call. The CDR3 is 14 residues long. In germline, CDR1 is SGHKS, CDR2 YYEKEE (reference sequence). V lost 4 bases, J lost 1 base, and 9 bases lay in between. DNA of the CDR3: TGTGCCAGCAGCCCAGCCGTTGCCAAAAACATTCAGTACTTC. Its protein product is CASSPAVAKNIQYF.

The table lists this clonotype with many counts. V and J are TRBV13 and TRBJ1-3; 7 bases map to TRBD1. The germline V gene has CDR1 PRHDT and CDR2 FYEKMQ (reference sequence). The CDR3 spans 16 residues. The ends lost 3 bases at V and 6 bases at J; junction bases unmatched: 11. CDR3 residues: CASSLIFGQDENTIYF. The CDR3 DNA is TGTGCCAGCAGCTTGATATTCGGACAGGATGAAAACACCATATATTTT.

This clonotype was counted many times. V and J are TRBV4-1 and TRBJ1-2; the D gene is possibly TRBD1 (5 bases). Germline lookup yields CDR1 MGHRA and CDR2 YSYEKL. CDR3 length: 12 amino acids. V lost 3 bases to trimming and J lost 8 bases, with 10 bases between them. The CDR3 reads CASSQGLPGYTF. In DNA, the CDR3 is TGCGCCAGCAGCCAGGGACTTCCAGGCTACACCTTC.

This clonotype showed up many times. The chain couples TRBV5-1 to TRBJ1-4; a possible D gene is TRBD1 (5 bases). CDR3 length equals 13 residues. The germline V gene has CDR1 SGHRS and CDR2 YFSETQ. V lost 4 bases and J 8 bases, leaving 12 bases between the germline ends. The CDR3: CASSRGLGEKLFF. The DNA of the CDR3 is TGCGCCAGCAGCAGGGGCTTGGGCGAAAAACTGTTTTTT.

This clonotype was seen many times. This chain links TRBV6-1 with TRBJ2-3; 7 nucleotides line up with TRBD1. With V trimmed by 2 bases and J by 2 bases, 4 bases remained unmatched. CDR1 is MNHNS, CDR2 SASEGT, per germline. The CDR3 runs to 15 residues. The DNA of the CDR3 is TGTGCCAGCAGTGAAAGGGACAGAGCCACAGATACGCAGTATTTT. It specifies CASSERDRATDTQYF.

Only a few counts were recorded for this clonotype. V and J are TRBV20-1 and TRBJ2-7; D gene uncertain. The CDR3 contains 13 residues. V was cut by 6 bases and J by 7 bases, with 19 bases left in between. Germline assignment: CDR1 DFQATT and CDR2 SNEGSKA (reference sequence). DNA for the CDR3: TGCAGTGCAACCCCTGACTCGACGTGGGAGCAGTACTTC. Protein sequence: CSATPDSTWEQYF.

The J gene is TRBJ2-6, the V gene TRBV3-1, with 10 positions matching TRBD2. The length of the CDR3 is 17 residues. V shed 1 base, J shed 1 base, and the junction held 1 base outside the gene matches. CDR1 is LGHDT, CDR2 YNNKEL, per germline (reference sequence). DNA for the CDR3: TGTGCCAGCAGCCAAGTAGCGGGAGGATCTGGGGCCAACGTCCTGACTTTC. The encoded protein is CASSQVAGGSGANVLTF.

This clonotype has ten or more counts. The chain couples TRBV6-1 to TRBJ2-5; 8 bases are a match to TRBD1. Germline CDR1 and CDR2: MNHNS and SASEGT. Losses at the gene ends were 7 bases for V and 3 bases for J; bases not matched to a gene: 10. The CDR3 sequence is 15 residues long. The CDR3 protein is CASMDWTGIEETQYF. The CDR3 nucleotides read TGTGCCAGCATGGATTGGACAGGGATAGAAGAGACCCAGTACTTC.

This clonotype occurred many times. V is TRBV2 and J is TRBJ2-5, with 9 bases identical to TRBD1. The CDR3 runs to 16 residues. In germline, CDR1 is SNHLY, CDR2 FYNNEI. Trimming at V came to 6 bases and at J to 9 bases, leaving 17 bases not matched to a gene. Written as DNA, the CDR3 is TGTGCCAGCAGCGACCTGATAAGGACAGGGGACGAGGCCCAGTACTTC. Protein product: CASSDLIRTGDEAQYF.